These 6 T cell receptor beta chains were sequenced from one sample in a study of blood T cells in healthy people across ages. Using a J-beta primer mix together with a sample-barcoded 5' primer, a second PCR was run for roughly 7 to 11 cycles. TCRdb reanalysed the 5' RACE reads using MiXCR and keeps one entry per CDR3 protein. This table holds fewer than 750,000 distinct CDR3 sequences, over 40% found once. The source material was blood. Receptor source: a woman older than 75 in good health.

The chain has TRBV27 and TRBJ2-5; D is uncertain. Germline values: CDR1 MNHEY, CDR2 SMNVEV (reference sequence). This CDR3 contains 11 residues. Between the trimmed V and J ends, which lost 4 bases and 11 bases, there was a span of 11 bases. The CDR3 nucleotides are TGTGCCAGCAGTTCGGGCAATGAGCAGTACTTC. Protein: CASSSGNEQYF.

Details on this clonotype: This sequence may be a read error, since a much larger clone differs from it by one base. J is TRBJ2-1 and V is TRBV5-1; perhaps TRBD2 as D (5 bases). Germline CDR1 reads SGHRS; CDR2 reads YFSETQ. CDR3 length equals 14 residues. The CDR3 region is CASSLAWEYIEQFF. In DNA form, the CDR3 reads TGTGCCAGCAGCTTGGCGTGGGAGTACATTGAGCAGTTCTTC.

The rearrangement joins TRBV6-1 to TRBJ2-2, with 10 nucleotides matching TRBD2. Trimming cost V 6 bases and J 6 bases; bases outside gene matches: 4. Per the germline V gene, CDR1 is MNHNS and CDR2 is SASEGT. CDR3 length: 14 residues. The CDR3 sequence is CASRSGGAPGELFF. The CDR3 nucleotides are TGTGCCAGCAGGAGCGGGGGGGCTCCCGGGGAGCTGTTTTTT.

This clonotype was observed a handful of times. The rearrangement joins TRBV5-5 to TRBJ1-1, with no clear D. Germline loops: CDR1 SGHKS, CDR2 YYEKEE (reference sequence). V dropped 0 bases and J dropped 0 bases, with 12 bases sitting between them. CDR3 length: 16 amino acids. The CDR3 region has the DNA TGTGCCAGCAGCTTGGTACCAGTCTACATGAACACTGAAGCTTTCTTT. This sequence encodes CASSLVPVYMNTEAFF.

This clonotype was counted a few times. This chain connects TRBV28 to TRBJ2-7; D remains unclear. Trimming shortened V by 4 bases and J by 3 bases, and 13 bases separated the two germline ends. Germline CDR1 is MDHEN and CDR2 is SYDVKM. This CDR3 has 14 residues. The CDR3 region has the DNA TGTGCCAGCAGTTATAGTGGCCAAATCTACGAGCAGTACTTC. Protein sequence: CASSYSGQIYEQYF.

This clonotype was seen only a few times. The V gene is TRBV18, the J gene TRBJ1-4, with D maybe TRBD1 (6 bases). CDR3 length: 15 amino acids. Looked up from germline, CDR1 is KGHSH and CDR2 is LQKENI. V lost 6 bases and J 5 bases, leaving 16 bases between the germline ends. DNA for the CDR3: TGTGCCAGCTCCCTACAGGGAGTGTCAAATGAAAAACTGTTTTTT. Its translation: CASSLQGVSNEKLFF.